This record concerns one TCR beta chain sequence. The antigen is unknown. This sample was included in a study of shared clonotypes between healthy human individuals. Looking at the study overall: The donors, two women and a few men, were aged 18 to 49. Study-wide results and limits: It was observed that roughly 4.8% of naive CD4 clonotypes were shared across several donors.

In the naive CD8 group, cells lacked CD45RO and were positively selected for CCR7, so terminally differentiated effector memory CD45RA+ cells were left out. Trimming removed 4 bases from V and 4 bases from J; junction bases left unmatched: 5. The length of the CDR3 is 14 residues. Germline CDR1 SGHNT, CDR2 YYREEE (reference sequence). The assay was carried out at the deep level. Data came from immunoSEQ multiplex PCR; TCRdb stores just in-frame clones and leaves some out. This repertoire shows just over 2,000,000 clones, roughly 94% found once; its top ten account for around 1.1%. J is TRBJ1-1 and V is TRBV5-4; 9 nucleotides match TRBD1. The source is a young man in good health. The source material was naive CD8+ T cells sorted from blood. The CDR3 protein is CASSPQDRGTEAFF. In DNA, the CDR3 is TGTGCCAGCAGCCCACAGGACAGGGGCACTGAAGCTTTCTTT.